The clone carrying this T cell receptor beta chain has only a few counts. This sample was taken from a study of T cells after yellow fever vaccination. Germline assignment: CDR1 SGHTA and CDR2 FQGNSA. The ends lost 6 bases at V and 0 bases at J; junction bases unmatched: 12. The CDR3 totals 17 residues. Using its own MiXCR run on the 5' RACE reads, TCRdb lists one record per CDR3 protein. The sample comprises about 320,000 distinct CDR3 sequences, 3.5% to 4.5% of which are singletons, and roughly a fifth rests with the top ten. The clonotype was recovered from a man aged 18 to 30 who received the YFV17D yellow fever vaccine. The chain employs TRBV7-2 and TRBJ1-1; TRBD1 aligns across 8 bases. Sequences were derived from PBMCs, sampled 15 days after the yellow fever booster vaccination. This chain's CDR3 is CASRGDRGNLLNTEAFF. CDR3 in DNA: TGTGCCAGCAGGGGAGACAGGGGCAATTTACTGAACACTGAAGCTTTCTTT.